This T cell receptor beta chain was sequenced during a study of T-cell memory formation after mild COVID-19. Study at large: Across donors, TCR clusters were largely donor specific.

The CDR3 runs to 19 residues. CDR1 is SEHNR, CDR2 FQNEAQ, per germline (reference sequence). V lost 2 bases and J 1 base, leaving 22 bases between the germline ends. Study-wide findings and caveats: While clones contracting from day 15 to 85 were balanced between CD4 and CD8, later expanders leaned CD4+. Shrinking CD4+ clones resided mostly in CM and EM, and CD8+ ones in EMRA.

This clonotype has a handful of counts. Its specificity is unknown. The authors produced TCR alpha and TCR beta cDNA libraries with sample barcodes and UMIs by 5'RACE using constant-segment primers. TCRdb itself ran the 5' RACE reads through MiXCR, one entry per CDR3 protein. The table has 500,000 to 650,000 distinct CDR3 sequences, 20% to 25% seen once. This clonotype originated in an adult woman who had mild COVID-19 (a few samples of this study predate the infection). Cell type and time point are not known. The rearrangement links TRBV7-9 to TRBJ2-3; a weak D match, TRBD2 (6 bases). Sequencing used PBMCs or a T cell subset sorted from them (not recorded which). This CDR3 reads CASSLLALVGGEGTDTQYF. CDR3 DNA sequence: TGTGCCAGCAGCTTACTGGCCTTGGTGGGAGGAGAAGGCACAGATACGCAGTATTTT. The whole variable domain, remainder taken from reference TRBV7-9 and TRBJ2-3, is DTGVSQNPRHKITKRGQNVTFRCDPISEHNRLYWYRQTLGQGPEFLTYFQNEAQLEKSRLLSDRFSAERPKGSFSTLEIQRTEQGDSAMYLCASSLLALVGGEGTDTQYFGPGTRLTVL.